The source of this T cell receptor beta chain is a study of T cell repertoires in cytomegalovirus infection. Study overall: CMV infection and matching HLA type were both indicated by public TCR beta signatures. Study results and caveats: The study identified carriers of CMV plus the relevant HLA from cumulative public TCR beta family frequency.

TCRdb processed the reads anew with MiXCR; each CDR3 protein has one entry. This table holds around 490,000 distinct CDR3 sequences, about 25% found once. The CDR3 is made up of 12 amino acids. Trimming removed 8 bases from V and 13 bases from J, with 20 bases in between. In this sample, this clonotype turned up a few times. Its antigen is still unknown. The source is a human donor in good health (CMV status not recorded). Some clones in this sample may be carry-over from other donors' samples. The chain is built from TRBV12-3 or TRBV12-4 and TRBJ1-2; a weak D match, TRBD1 (5 bases). The sequenced sample was PBMCs. The CDR3 spells CASGPQGLAVTF. CDR3 in DNA: TGTGCCAGCGGCCCCCAGGGACTCGCTGTCACCTTC.